The 31 T cell receptor beta chains in this list originate from one sample, sequenced in a study of identical twins. Via MiXCR, TCRdb re-called the 5' RACE reads, giving one row per CDR3 protein. The sample lists more than 650,000 distinct CDR3 sequences, 6% to 6.5% occurring once. The source material was naive T cells sorted from blood. Source of these receptors: a man between 18 and 35 years old in good health.

This clonotype turned up a few times. The chain couples TRBV11-2 to TRBJ2-3, with a possible D match to TRBD1 (6 bases). V lost 1 base, J lost 5 bases, and 13 bases lay in between. From germline, CDR1 is SGHAT and CDR2 FQNNGV. This CDR3 has 15 residues. Here the CDR3 DNA reads TGTGCCAGCAGCTTAGGGGCAGGGGCAAGAGATACGCAGTATTTT. Translating gives CASSLGAGARDTQYF.

This clonotype has just a few counts. The chain recombines TRBV5-6 with TRBJ2-1; either TRBD1 or TRBD2 may supply D (5 bases each). The CDR3 contains 13 residues. The germline gives CDR1 SGHDT, CDR2 YYEEEE. Between the trimmed V and J ends, which lost 8 bases and 10 bases, there was a span of 19 bases. The CDR3 nucleotides read TGTGCCAGTGACTACGGCCGGGGCGGGGAGCAGTTCTTC. Translated: CASDYGRGGEQFF.

This chain uses TRBV12-3 or TRBV12-4 with TRBJ2-1; 11 nucleotides align to TRBD2. CDR3 length: 17 residues. Trimming removed 5 bases from V and 2 bases from J; junction bases left unmatched: 8. The CDR3 DNA sequence: TGTGCCAGCAGTATCCTTAGCGGGAGGGCTACCTACAATGAGCAGTTCTTC. As protein: CASSILSGRATYNEQFF.

The rearrangement links TRBV12-3 or TRBV12-4 to TRBJ2-5, with a possible D match to TRBD2 (6 bases). The ends were cut back, 3 bases at V and 5 bases at J, with 13 bases in the middle. The CDR3 spans 14 residues. The CDR3 is CASSLAGGSETQYF. The CDR3 DNA reads TGTGCCAGCAGTTTGGCCGGGGGATCCGAGACCCAGTACTTC.

This clonotype showed up just a few times. The rearrangement links TRBV7-9 to TRBJ2-3; D remains unclear. CDR1 is SEHNR, CDR2 FQNEAQ, per germline (reference sequence). The V end was cut by 1 base, the J end by 2 bases, with 10 bases between. This CDR3 is built from 15 residues. The CDR3 DNA follows: TGTGCCAGCAGCTTAGATCAGCGACCCACAGATACGCAGTATTTT. The encoded protein is CASSLDQRPTDTQYF.

The V and J genes are TRBV24-1 and TRBJ2-1, with 8 positions matching TRBD1. Germline V CDR1 and CDR2: KGHDR, SFDVKD. Trimming took 4 bases from V and 3 from J; bases not matched to a gene: 13. This CDR3 comprises 18 residues. CDR3 region: CATSERPTTGVFYNEQFF. In DNA, the CDR3 is TGTGCCACCAGTGAAAGACCAACGACAGGGGTATTCTACAATGAGCAGTTCTTC.

V usage is TRBV3-1 and J usage is TRBJ2-1; D may be TRBD1 (5 bases). From germline, CDR1 is LGHDT and CDR2 YNNKEL (reference sequence). Trimming pared 1 base from V and 3 bases from J, leaving 13 bases between. The CDR3 is 16 amino acids. The CDR3 nucleotides read TGTGCCAGCAGCCAAGGGGCCCCAAGGGGCTACAATGAGCAGTTCTTC. Translation: CASSQGAPRGYNEQFF.

This sequence joins TRBV6-1 and TRBJ2-1; D is possibly TRBD1 or TRBD2 (6 bases each). V shed 4 bases and J shed 3 bases, with 13 bases lying between them. The CDR3 sequence is 15 residues long. CDR1 is MNHNS, CDR2 SASEGT, per germline. The CDR3, as DNA: TGTGCCAGCAGTGCCCGAGGGGGACTCTACAATGAGCAGTTCTTC. Its protein product is CASSARGGLYNEQFF.

This sequence joins TRBV20-1 and TRBJ1-5; the D gene is possibly TRBD1 (5 bases). The CDR3 covers 12 residues. Germline V gives CDR1 DFQATT, CDR2 SNEGSKA (reference sequence). Trimming stripped 2 bases from V and 8 bases from J, with 10 bases between. Written as DNA, the CDR3 is TGCAGTGCTAGACGGGGCAAGGAGCCCCAGCATTTT. It specifies CSARRGKEPQHF.

This clonotype was counted many times. DNA for the CDR3: TGTGCCAGCAGTTTGACCGGGACAGGGAACACCGGGGAGCTGTTTTTT. It encodes CASSLTGTGNTGELFF. This chain joins TRBV12-3 or TRBV12-4 and TRBJ2-2; TRBD1 agrees at 8 bases. The CDR3 extends over 16 amino acids. The ends lost 3 bases at V and 1 base at J; junction bases unmatched: 4.

The gene calls are TRBV3-1 and TRBJ1-1; tentatively, D is TRBD1 (6 bases). With 2 bases removed from V and 2 bases from J, the gap between germline ends came to 15 bases. Germline V gene data show CDR1 as LGHDT and CDR2 as YNNKEL (reference sequence). The CDR3 is 16 residues long. CDR3: CASSQLVGAPNTEAFF. CDR3 DNA sequence: TGTGCCAGCAGCCAATTGGTGGGGGCTCCTAACACTGAAGCTTTCTTT.

V gene TRBV7-9 combines with J gene TRBJ2-7; D is unclear. With 3 bases removed from V and 0 bases from J, the gap between germline ends came to 9 bases. From germline, CDR1 is SEHNR and CDR2 FQNEAQ (reference sequence). CDR3 length: 14 amino acids. CDR3 region: CASSFLFGSYEQYF. The CDR3 region has the DNA TGTGCCAGCAGCTTCTTGTTTGGCTCCTACGAGCAGTACTTC.

This clonotype was found many times. The chain links TRBV20-1 to TRBJ2-7; TRBD1 aligns across 9 bases. In germline, CDR1 is DFQATT, CDR2 SNEGSKA (reference sequence). This CDR3 spans 14 amino acids. CDR3 sequence: CSLPGTGREYEQYF. CDR3 bases: TGCAGCTTACCAGGGACAGGGAGGGAGTACGAGCAGTACTTC.

This clonotype was counted only a few times. The chain recombines TRBV5-1 with TRBJ2-2; 7 bases agree with TRBD1. The CDR3 extends over 15 amino acids. Germline CDR1 reads SGHRS; CDR2 reads YFSETQ. Germline trimming cut 5 bases from V and 4 bases from J; bases unmatched to any gene: 8. In DNA, the CDR3 is TGCGCCAGCAGAGCTGGGACAGACCCCACCGGGGAGCTGTTTTTT. Its translation is CASRAGTDPTGELFF.

This clonotype was counted ten times or more. This chain links TRBV4-3 with TRBJ1-4; D possibly corresponds to TRBD1 (5 bases). The CDR3 contains 16 residues. V lost 0 bases and J lost 11, with 19 bases in between. Germline V lookup: CDR1 LGHNA, CDR2 YSLEER. The CDR3 reads CASSQEEGGRARKLFF. CDR3 coding DNA: TGCGCCAGCAGCCAAGAGGAGGGCGGCAGGGCGAGGAAACTGTTTTTT.

This clonotype was detected ten times or more. V and J are TRBV15 and TRBJ2-7; 9 bases fit TRBD1. Germline assignment: CDR1 LNHNV and CDR2 YYDKDF (reference sequence). CDR3 length: 14 amino acids. J was trimmed by 5 bases and V by 7 bases; bases with no gene match: 9. The CDR3 nucleotides read TGTGCCACCACCAAGCGACAGGGGGGACACGAGCAGTACTTC. Protein product: CATTKRQGGHEQYF. The entire variable domain, with the rest obtained from reference TRBV15 and TRBJ2-7, is as follows: DAMVIQNPRYQVTQFGKPVTLSCSQTLNHNVMYWYQQKSSQAPKLLFHYYDKDFNNEADTPDNFQSRRPNTSFCFLDIRSPGLGDTAMYLCATTKRQGGHEQYFGPGTRLTVT.

The chain is built from TRBV29-1 and TRBJ2-1; 14 nucleotides agree with TRBD2. The CDR3 spans 15 residues. With V trimmed by 6 bases and J by 10 bases, 11 bases remained unmatched. CDR1 is SQVTM and CDR2 is ANQGSEA in the germline V gene. This CDR3 is CSVDPGTSGRSEQFF. CDR3 sequence (DNA): TGCAGCGTAGATCCCGGGACTAGCGGGAGAAGCGAGCAGTTCTTC.

The table lists this clonotype with many counts. The rearrangement links TRBV12-3 or TRBV12-4 to TRBJ2-3, with D possibly TRBD1 on 6 matching bases. Trimming shortened V by 7 bases and J by 2 bases, and 16 bases separated the two germline ends. CDR3 length: 15 residues. The CDR3 DNA reads as TGTGCCAGCAACCACGCCAGGGGAGTCACAGATACGCAGTATTTT. Translated: CASNHARGVTDTQYF.

The chain recombines TRBV11-2 with TRBJ2-7; 10 bases are a match to TRBD2. The CDR3 runs 18 residues. CDR1 is SGHAT and CDR2 is FQNNGV in the germline V gene. With V trimmed by 4 bases and J by 4 bases, 16 bases remained unmatched. The DNA of the CDR3 is TGTGCCAGCAGCTCAAAAGCGGGAGGGCTTCTCTACGGTTACGAGCAGTACTTC. Residues: CASSSKAGGLLYGYEQYF.

On this clonotype: A much larger clone differs by one base, so this may be a read error. V and J are TRBV7-9 and TRBJ1-1; D gene ambiguous. Trimming removed 4 bases at V and 4 bases at J, with 7 bases between. The CDR3 covers 12 residues. The germline V gene encodes CDR1 SEHNR and CDR2 FQNEAQ (reference sequence). CDR3 nucleotide sequence: TGTGCCAGCAGCTGGGAGGGCACTGAAGCTTTCTTT. It is translated as CASSWEGTEAFF.

This clonotype was seen at least ten times. V gene TRBV27 combines with J gene TRBJ2-3; D call uncertain. This CDR3 comprises 15 residues. Deletions cut 1 base from V and 0 bases from J, with 8 bases between. CDR1 and CDR2 from the germline V gene are MNHEY and SMNVEV (reference sequence). This chain's CDR3 is CASSLWAVSTDTQYF. CDR3 sequence (DNA): TGTGCCAGCAGTTTATGGGCAGTAAGCACAGATACGCAGTATTTT.

This clonotype has just a few counts. The CDR3 here is CSASLPFGYNSPLHF. The CDR3 nucleotides are TGCAGTGCTAGTCTCCCGTTCGGGTATAATTCACCCCTCCACTTT. The chain has TRBV20-1 and TRBJ1-6; D gene unclear. The germline V and J ends were trimmed by 3 bases and 4 bases, with 13 bases remaining between them. The CDR3 is 15 residues long. Germline CDR1 DFQATT, CDR2 SNEGSKA (reference sequence).

There are many counts of this clonotype. This sequence joins TRBV12-3 or TRBV12-4 and TRBJ1-1; TRBD1 is a possible D gene (5 bases). The CDR3 contains 11 residues. V gave up 8 bases and J gave up 8 bases, with 12 bases separating them. CDR3 region: CASEGRAEAFF. The CDR3, as DNA: TGTGCCAGCGAAGGCAGGGCCGAAGCTTTCTTT.

The CDR3: CASRQPPGRKTYNEQFF. The CDR3 region has the DNA TGTGCCAGCAGACAGCCCCCGGGACGGAAAACCTACAATGAGCAGTTCTTC. The rearrangement uses TRBV7-9 and TRBJ2-1; D may correspond to TRBD1 or TRBD2 (5 bases each). The V gene lost 6 bases and the J gene lost 2 bases, with 20 bases spanning the gap. Per the germline V gene, CDR1 is SEHNR and CDR2 is FQNEAQ (reference sequence). The CDR3 totals 17 residues.

This clonotype has a count of ten or more. The chain uses TRBV7-4 and TRBJ2-7; D not certain. The V end lost 5 bases, the J end lost 5 bases, and 13 bases lay between the germline ends. This CDR3 has 13 amino acids. Germline lookup yields CDR1 SGHVT and CDR2 SQSDAQ. DNA for the CDR3: TGTGCCAGCAGCGACACGGCCTGGGACGAGCAGTACTTC. This sequence encodes CASSDTAWDEQYF. Drawing the rest from reference TRBV7-4 and TRBJ2-7, the complete variable domain is GAGVSQSPRYKVAKRGRDVALRCDSISGHVTLYWYRQTLGQGSEVLTYSQSDAQRDKSGRPSGRFSAERPERSVSTLKIQRTEQGDSAVYLCASSDTAWDEQYFGPGTRLTVT.

Many counts were recorded for this clonotype. The V and J genes are TRBV5-1 and TRBJ2-1; possibly TRBD1 for D (5 bases). The CDR3 sequence is 15 residues long. V shed 0 bases and J shed 4 bases, with 11 bases lying between them. Germline V gene data show CDR1 as SGHRS and CDR2 as YFSETQ. CDR3 amino acids: CASSLGQQLYNEQFF. In nucleotides, the CDR3 is TGCGCCAGCAGCTTGGGACAGCAACTTTACAATGAGCAGTTCTTC.

This chain connects TRBV12-3 or TRBV12-4 to TRBJ2-2; D might be TRBD1 (7 bases). The V gene lost 8 bases and the J gene lost 0 bases, with 16 bases spanning the gap. This CDR3 is built from 16 residues. CDR3 region: CASGGLGTANTGELFF. CDR3 nucleotides: TGTGCCAGCGGGGGGTTGGGGACAGCGAACACCGGGGAGCTGTTTTTT.

This clonotype showed up many times. V and J are TRBV27 and TRBJ2-7; 10 positions agree with TRBD2. Germline-derived CDR1 and CDR2 are MNHEY and SMNVEV (reference sequence). This CDR3 is built from 16 residues. V dropped 7 bases and J dropped 5; count of bases not matched to a gene: 14. The CDR3 protein is CASTRTAGGISHEQYF. The CDR3, as DNA: TGTGCCAGCACCCGGACAGCGGGAGGGATTTCCCACGAGCAGTACTTC.

The chain couples TRBV12-3 or TRBV12-4 to TRBJ1-1; D is uncertain. V lost 5 bases and J lost 3, with 10 bases in between. The length of the CDR3 is 13 residues. In DNA, the CDR3 is TGTGCCAGCAGTCAGAGGCGGGACACTGAAGCTTTCTTT. Translation: CASSQRRDTEAFF.

The rearrangement links TRBV5-8 to TRBJ2-7; 9 bases map to TRBD2. Germline CDR1 SGHTS, CDR2 YDEGEE. V shed 1 base and J 12 bases; nucleotides not matched to a gene: 8. The CDR3 runs to 13 residues. This CDR3 reads CASSLNAGGPPYF. CDR3 in DNA: TGTGCCAGCAGCTTGAATGCGGGAGGGCCCCCGTACTTC.

This clonotype was detected many times. V is TRBV10-3 and J is TRBJ2-5; 11 nucleotides match TRBD2. V lost 6 bases and J lost 5; bases outside the gene matches: 5. CDR1 ENHRY and CDR2 SYGVKD come from the germline V gene. The CDR3 spans 14 residues. The CDR3 loop is CAIRAGLAEETQYF. DNA for the CDR3: TGTGCCATCAGAGCGGGACTAGCGGAGGAGACCCAGTACTTC.